This T cell receptor beta chain is from a study of blood T cell repertoires in COVID-19. Germline V gene data show CDR1 as SQVTM and CDR2 as ANQGSEA. The CDR3 is made up of 12 amino acids. Trimming removed 5 bases at V and 1 base at J, with 8 bases between. TCRdb's table, derived via immunoSEQ multiplex PCR, lists solely in-frame clones and lacks some. The table shows fewer than 350,000 clones, with around 81% occurring only once. Material for sequencing was peripheral blood. This TCR derives from a woman aged 55-69 years with active or convalescent COVID-19. This chain connects TRBV29-1 to TRBJ1-2, with no clear D. As DNA, the CDR3 is TGCAGCGTTCGTGGCAGTAACTATGGCTACACCTTC. Its protein product is CSVRGSNYGYTF.